A single sample gave rise to the 3 T cell receptor beta chains below, sequenced in a study of beta chain features in type 1 diabetes. The study, taken as a whole, reports: Among patients with Type 1 diabetes, TCRB CDR3s were moderately but significantly shorter in every one of the four CD4+ subsets.

Expressed TCRB transcripts were sequenced, since all the RNA that had been isolated was reverse transcribed. Libraries were prepared by immunoSEQ multiplex PCR; TCRdb keeps only in-frame clonotypes and omits some of them. The data show hundreds of thousands of clones, with 13% seen just once and approximately 0.02% held by the top ten. For these receptors, no antigen is known. Material for sequencing was naive CD4+ T cells from blood. The origin of the receptors is a man aged 18 to 30 with type 1 diabetes.

This clone was seen only a few times. The V gene is TRBV28, the J gene TRBJ2-7; D gene ambiguous. Per germline, CDR1 MDHEN and CDR2 SYDVKM. Trimming cost V 10 bases and J 6 bases, with 16 bases left between them. This CDR3 is built from 12 residues. The CDR3 sequence: CAIRPRSAEQYF. In DNA form, the CDR3 reads TGTGCCATAAGGCCCCGTTCCGCCGAGCAGTACTTC.

This clone turned up a few times. This rearrangement joins TRBV10-3 to TRBJ2-7; no firm D call. There are 9 residues in the CDR3. Trimming took 6 bases from V and 9 from J, leaving 6 bases between them. Germline V gene lookup returns CDR1 ENHRY and CDR2 SYGVKD. The CDR3 is CAIRMGQYF. In nucleotides, the CDR3 is TGTGCCATCAGGATGGGGCAGTACTTC.

This clone has more than one count but fewer than ten. The chain links TRBV11-1 to TRBJ1-5; 10 nucleotides align to TRBD1. The CDR3 loop spans 15 amino acids. The trim removed 3 bases at V and 1 base at J, leaving 0 bases unmatched. Germline-derived CDR1 and CDR2 are SGHAT and FQDESV (reference sequence). The CDR3 DNA reads as TGTGCCAGCAGCTTGGGACAGGGGAGCAATCAGCCCCAGCATTTT. Protein: CASSLGQGSNQPQHF.